This section outlines one TCR beta chain sequence together with its context. Clones were read by immunoSEQ multiplex PCR, and TCRdb kept only the in-frame ones, dropping some. The sample contains tens of thousands of clones, about 83% of which appear only once. With baseline, cycle 4 day 1, and cycle 7 day 1 as timepoints, blood was sampled. These data belong to a study of OX40 agonist ivuxolimab in advanced cancers. Study summary: While on treatment, patients had intravenous ivuxolimab at 0.01 to 10 mg/kg every 2 weeks.

The starting material was CD4+ or CD8+ T cells sorted from blood, obtained in a trial of the OX40 agonist ivuxolimab. This clonotype was obtained from an adult with an advanced solid tumor such as melanoma, head and neck, liver or kidney cancer.

Here the CDR3 DNA reads TGTGCCAGCAGCTTTGGACTAGCCCGCGAGCAGTACTTC. Amino acid sequence: CASSFGLAREQYF. The V gene is TRBV7-2, the J gene TRBJ2-7; 8 nucleotides match TRBD2. The junction had 4 bases not matched to a gene; V was cut back by 3 bases and J by 6 bases. There are 13 residues in the CDR3. Germline values: CDR1 SGHTA, CDR2 FQGNSA.